The 10 T cell receptor beta chains listed next were all sequenced from one sample in a study of cytomegalovirus exposure and HLA in healthy donors. Both 60 Vbeta primers and 13 Jbeta primers went into the PCR. Only in-frame clones appear in the TCRdb table, and some are missing; sequencing was by immunoSEQ multiplex PCR. Of 100,000 to 150,000 clones in the sample, 70% to 80% were seen once. Sample: PBMCs. The receptors come from a man aged 18-30 years in good health and CMV-seronegative.

The chain joins TRBV28 to TRBJ2-6; the D gene is possibly TRBD2 (5 bases). Trimming cost V 3 bases and J 0 bases, with 12 bases left between them. The germline gives CDR1 MDHEN, CDR2 SYDVKM. The CDR3 is 17 residues long. Here the CDR3 reads CASSFGESLSGANVLTF. The CDR3 DNA reads as TGTGCCAGCAGTTTCGGGGAGTCACTCTCTGGGGCCAACGTCCTGACTTTC.

This clone was observed a few times. The genes are TRBV6-5 and TRBJ1-5; unclear D gene. The CDR3 covers 15 residues. Between the trimmed V and J ends, which lost 5 bases and 1 base, there was a span of 12 bases. Germline-derived CDR1 and CDR2 are MNHEY and SVGAGI. In nucleotides, the CDR3 is TGTGCCAGCAGTGGATCCACGGGGAGCAATCAGCCCCAGCATTTT. This gives the protein CASSGSTGSNQPQHF.

This chain connects TRBV4-2 to TRBJ2-2; D is perhaps TRBD1 (6 bases). CDR1 is LGHNA, CDR2 YNFKEQ, per germline. The germline V and J ends were trimmed by 0 bases and 5 bases, with 13 bases remaining between them. This CDR3 has 16 amino acids. The CDR3 is CASSQDDRMGTGELFF. The DNA of the CDR3 is TGTGCCAGCAGCCAAGACGACAGGATGGGAACCGGGGAGCTGTTTTTT.

This rearrangement joins TRBV10-3 to TRBJ2-5, with 7 bases lining up with TRBD1. The trim removed 5 bases at V and 4 bases at J, leaving 1 base unmatched. CDR3 size: 12 residues. Germline V gene sequence: CDR1 ENHRY, CDR2 SYGVKD. The CDR3 sequence is CAISPGGETQYF. The CDR3 DNA reads TGTGCCATCAGTCCAGGGGGAGAGACCCAGTACTTC.

J is TRBJ1-6 and V is TRBV14; D is unresolved. V was trimmed by 1 base and J by 4 bases, leaving 8 bases between them. Germline values: CDR1 SGHDN, CDR2 FVKESK. CDR3 size: 15 residues. CDR3 residues: CASSQGGSYNSPLHF. Here the CDR3 DNA reads TGTGCCAGCAGCCAAGGCGGCAGTTATAATTCACCCCTCCACTTT. Full variable domain (missing parts from reference TRBV14 and TRBJ1-6): EAGVTQFPSHSVIEKGQTVTLRCDPISGHDNLYWYRRVMGKEIKFLLHFVKESKQDESGMPNNRFLAERTGGTYSTLKVQPAELEDSGVYFCASSQGGSYNSPLHFGNGTRLTVT.

The chain links TRBV7-2 to TRBJ2-2; 7 bases are a match to TRBD2. The CDR3 has 17 residues. V lost 3 bases to trimming and J lost 6 bases; unmatched junction nucleotides: 13. CDR1 and CDR2 from the germline V gene are SGHTA and FQGNSA. The CDR3 coding sequence is TGTGCCAGCAGCTTTCGGCGGCGGGAGTATGAGGCCGGGGAGCTGTTTTTT. It is translated as CASSFRRREYEAGELFF.

This rearrangement joins TRBV19 to TRBJ2-7, with D tentatively TRBD1 (5 bases). This CDR3 region has 14 residues. Trimming cost V 2 bases and J 1 base, with 9 bases left between them. In germline, CDR1 is LNHDA, CDR2 SQIVND (reference sequence). In DNA form, the CDR3 reads TGTGCCAGTAGTATAAGCGCAGGGTCCTACGAGCAGTACGTC. Its protein is CASSISAGSYEQYV.

DNA for the CDR3: TGTGCCACCAGCAGAGACTTGGGACAGAGCTCCCTCAACTATGGCTACACCTTC. Translated: CATSRDLGQSSLNYGYTF. The chain uses TRBV15 and TRBJ1-2; 7 bases match TRBD1. The CDR3 covers 18 residues. Germline values: CDR1 LNHNV, CDR2 YYDKDF (reference sequence). The junction had 12 bases not matched to a gene; V was cut back by 0 bases and J by 2 bases.

The rearrangement joins TRBV6-1 to TRBJ1-3, with D tentatively TRBD1 (5 bases). The CDR3 contains 15 residues. The V gene's germline CDR1 is MNHNS and CDR2 SASEGT. The V and J ends lost 8 bases and 0 bases respectively, with 14 bases between them. CDR3 region: CASGIQEASGNTIYF. As DNA, the CDR3 is TGTGCCAGCGGCATACAGGAAGCCTCTGGAAACACCATATATTTT.

This clone was recorded a few times. V usage is TRBV15 and J usage is TRBJ2-1; 9 nucleotides line up with TRBD1. Looked up from germline, CDR1 is LNHNV and CDR2 is YYDKDF (reference sequence). The V segment lost 7 bases and the J segment 3 bases; nucleotides outside the gene matches: 7. The CDR3 runs 15 residues. The CDR3 protein is CATTLDRGFYNEQFF. In nucleotides, the CDR3 is TGTGCCACCACCCTAGACAGGGGGTTCTACAATGAGCAGTTCTTC.